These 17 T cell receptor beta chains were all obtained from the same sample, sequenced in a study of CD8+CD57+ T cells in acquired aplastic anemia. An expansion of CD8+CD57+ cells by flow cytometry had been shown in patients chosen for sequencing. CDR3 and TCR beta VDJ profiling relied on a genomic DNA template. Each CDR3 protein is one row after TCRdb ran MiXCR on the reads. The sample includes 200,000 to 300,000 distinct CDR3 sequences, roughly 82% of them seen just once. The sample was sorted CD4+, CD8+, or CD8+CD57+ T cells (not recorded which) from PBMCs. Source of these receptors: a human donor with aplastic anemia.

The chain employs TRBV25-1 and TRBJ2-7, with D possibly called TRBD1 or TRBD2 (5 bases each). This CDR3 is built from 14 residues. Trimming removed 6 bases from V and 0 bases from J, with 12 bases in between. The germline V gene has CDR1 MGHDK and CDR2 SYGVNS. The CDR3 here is CASSEGTNSYEQYF. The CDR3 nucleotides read TGTGCCAGCAGCGAAGGGACGAACTCCTACGAGCAGTACTTC.

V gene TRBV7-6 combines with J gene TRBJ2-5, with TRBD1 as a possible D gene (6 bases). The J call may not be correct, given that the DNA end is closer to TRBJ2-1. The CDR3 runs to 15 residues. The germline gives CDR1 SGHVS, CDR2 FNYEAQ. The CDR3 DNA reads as TGTGCCAGCAGCTTAGCCTACGGGACAAAAGCGACCCAGTTCTTC. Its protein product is CASSLAYGTKATQFF.

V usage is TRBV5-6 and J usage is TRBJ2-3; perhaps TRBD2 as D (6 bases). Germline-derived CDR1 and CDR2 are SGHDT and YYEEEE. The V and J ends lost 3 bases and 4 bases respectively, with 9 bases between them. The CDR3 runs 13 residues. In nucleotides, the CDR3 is TGTGCCAGCAGCTACGGGGAGGCAGATACGCAGTATTTT. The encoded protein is CASSYGEADTQYF.

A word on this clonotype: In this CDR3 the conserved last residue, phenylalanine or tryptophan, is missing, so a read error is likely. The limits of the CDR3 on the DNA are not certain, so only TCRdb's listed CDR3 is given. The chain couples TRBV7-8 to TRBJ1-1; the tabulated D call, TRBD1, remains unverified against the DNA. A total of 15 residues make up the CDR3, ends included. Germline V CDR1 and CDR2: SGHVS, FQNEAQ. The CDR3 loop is CASSPTPSSITGEFL.

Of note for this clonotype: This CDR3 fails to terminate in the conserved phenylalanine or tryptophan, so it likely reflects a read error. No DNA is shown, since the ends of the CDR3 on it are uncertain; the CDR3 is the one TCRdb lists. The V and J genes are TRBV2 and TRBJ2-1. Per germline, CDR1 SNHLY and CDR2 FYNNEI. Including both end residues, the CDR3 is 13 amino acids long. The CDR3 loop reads CASGFTSAISSSS.

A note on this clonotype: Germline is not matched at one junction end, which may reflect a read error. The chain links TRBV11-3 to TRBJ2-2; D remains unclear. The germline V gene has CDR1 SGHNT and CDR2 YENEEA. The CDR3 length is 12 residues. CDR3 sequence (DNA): TGTGCCAGCAACTTAGGGCCGACAGAGCTGTTTTTT. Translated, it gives CASNLGPTELFF.

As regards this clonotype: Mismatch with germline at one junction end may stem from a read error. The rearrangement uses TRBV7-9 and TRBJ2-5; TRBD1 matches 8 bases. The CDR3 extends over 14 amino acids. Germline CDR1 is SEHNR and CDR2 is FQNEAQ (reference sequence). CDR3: CAGQGARETQNLGF. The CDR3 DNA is TGTGCCGGCCAGGGGGCTAGGGAGACCCAGAACCTCGGCTTC.

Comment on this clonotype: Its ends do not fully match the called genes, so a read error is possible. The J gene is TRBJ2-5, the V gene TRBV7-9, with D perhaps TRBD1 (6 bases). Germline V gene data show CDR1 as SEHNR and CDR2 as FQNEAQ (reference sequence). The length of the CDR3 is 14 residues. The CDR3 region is CATSRGSSGEALYF. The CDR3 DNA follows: TGTGCCACCAGCAGGGGTTCCAGCGGAGAGGCCCTTTACTTC.

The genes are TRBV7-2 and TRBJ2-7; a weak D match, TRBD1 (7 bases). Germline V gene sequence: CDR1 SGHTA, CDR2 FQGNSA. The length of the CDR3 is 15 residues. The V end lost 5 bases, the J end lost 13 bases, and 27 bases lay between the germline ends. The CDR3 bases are TGTGCCAGCAGCGTAGGAGGGGGCGTTTACTATGGCTACTACTTC. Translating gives CASSVGGGVYYGYYF.

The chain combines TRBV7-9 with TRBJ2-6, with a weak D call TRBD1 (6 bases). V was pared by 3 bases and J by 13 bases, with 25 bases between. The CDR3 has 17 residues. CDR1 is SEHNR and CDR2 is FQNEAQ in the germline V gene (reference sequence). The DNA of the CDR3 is TGTGCCAGCAGCTTGGGCAGGGGTGCCTCTACGAGCAGTGTCCTGACTTTC. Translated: CASSLGRGASTSSVLTF. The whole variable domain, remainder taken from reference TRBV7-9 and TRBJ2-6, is DTGVSQNPRHKITKRGQNVTFRCDPISEHNRLYWYRQTLGQGPEFLTYFQNEAQLEKSRLLSDRFSAERPKGSFSTLEIQRTEQGDSAMYLCASSLGRGASTSSVLTFGAGSRLTVL.

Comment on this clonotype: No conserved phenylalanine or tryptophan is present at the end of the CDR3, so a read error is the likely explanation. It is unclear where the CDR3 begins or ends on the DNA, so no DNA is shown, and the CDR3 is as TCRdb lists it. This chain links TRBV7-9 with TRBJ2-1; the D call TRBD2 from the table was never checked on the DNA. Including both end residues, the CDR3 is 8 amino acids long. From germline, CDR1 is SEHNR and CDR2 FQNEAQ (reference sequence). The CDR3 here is CASSSEAD.

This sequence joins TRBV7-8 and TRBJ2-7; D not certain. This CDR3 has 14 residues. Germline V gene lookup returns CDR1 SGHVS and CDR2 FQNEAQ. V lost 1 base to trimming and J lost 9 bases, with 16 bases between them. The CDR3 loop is CASSLVQGPYTQYF. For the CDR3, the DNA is TGTGCCAGCAGCTTAGTGCAAGGTCCCTACACGCAGTACTTC. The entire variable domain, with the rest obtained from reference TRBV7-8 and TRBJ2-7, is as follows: GAGVSQSPRYKVAKRGQDVALRCDPISGHVSLFWYQQALGQGPEFLTYFQNEAQLDKSGLPSDRFFAERPEGSVSTLKIQRTQQEDSAVYLCASSLVQGPYTQYFGPGTRLTVT.

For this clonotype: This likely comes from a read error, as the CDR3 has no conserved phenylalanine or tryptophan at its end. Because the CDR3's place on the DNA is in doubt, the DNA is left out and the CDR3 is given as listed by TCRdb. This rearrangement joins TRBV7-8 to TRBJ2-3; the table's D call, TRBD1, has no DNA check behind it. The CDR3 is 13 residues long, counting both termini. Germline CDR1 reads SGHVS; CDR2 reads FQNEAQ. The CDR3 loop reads CASRFHPDGTALS.

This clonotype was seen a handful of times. The CDR3 DNA follows: TGTGCCAGCAGCCAGGGACAGGAGCAAGAGACCCAGTACTTC. Amino acid sequence: CASSQGQEQETQYF. The chain uses TRBV5-5 and TRBJ2-5; 8 positions agree with TRBD1. Germline V gives CDR1 SGHKS, CDR2 YYEKEE (reference sequence). The trim removed 4 bases at V and 2 bases at J, leaving 4 bases unmatched. The CDR3 spans 14 residues.

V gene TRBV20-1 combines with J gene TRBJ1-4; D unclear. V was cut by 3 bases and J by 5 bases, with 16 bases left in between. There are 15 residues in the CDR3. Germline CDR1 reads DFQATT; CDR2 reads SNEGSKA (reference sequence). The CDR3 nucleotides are TGCAGTGCTAGGTCCATTCCCAAGTACAATGAAAAACTGTTTTTT. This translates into CSARSIPKYNEKLFF.

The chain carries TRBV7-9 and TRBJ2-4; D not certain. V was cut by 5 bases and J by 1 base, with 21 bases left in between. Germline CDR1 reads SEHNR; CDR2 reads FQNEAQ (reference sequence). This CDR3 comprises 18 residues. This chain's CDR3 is CASSGQRKVGSAKNIQYF. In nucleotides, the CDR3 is TGTGCCAGCAGCGGGCAGAGAAAAGTGGGTTCGGCCAAAAACATTCAGTACTTC. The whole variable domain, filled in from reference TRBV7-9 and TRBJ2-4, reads DTGVSQNPRHKITKRGQNVTFRCDPISEHNRLYWYRQTLGQGPEFLTYFQNEAQLEKSRLLSDRFSAERPKGSFSTLEIQRTEQGDSAMYLCASSGQRKVGSAKNIQYFGAGTRLSVL.

The CDR3 bases are TGTGCCAGCAGCGAAGGGGCGGATACGCGGGAGTTTGAGCAGTACGTC. Amino acids: CASSEGADTREFEQYV. This sequence joins TRBV9 and TRBJ2-7; TRBD2 agrees at 7 bases. CDR1 SGDLS and CDR2 YYNGEE come from the germline V gene. This CDR3 has 16 residues. Trimming took 3 bases from V and 7 from J; bases not matched to a gene: 16.